Sequencing of this T cell receptor beta chain was carried out in a study of vaccination effects on CD4 cells after COVID-19. Study-wide context: Each well held about 2 million PBMC cultured with about 9.9 ug/ml peptides and 7.5 to 10 IU/ml IL-2.

The CDR3 is 13 amino acids. Germline loops: CDR1 MNHEY, CDR2 SVGAGI. The junction had 8 bases not matched to a gene; V was cut back by 7 bases and J by 7 bases. On this clone itself: Its antigen is still unknown.

When nine to ten days of culture had elapsed, CD4+ T cells were isolated. Only in-frame clones appear in the TCRdb table, and some are missing; sequencing was by immunoSEQ multiplex PCR. The sample holds around 50,000 clones, around 63% seen once. The sequencing here drew on CD4+ T cells from PBMCs cultured without peptide, taken before COVID-19 vaccination. The clonotype was recovered from a human donor who received a COVID-19 vaccine. The chain couples TRBV6-5 to TRBJ1-2; 8 bases line up with TRBD1. CDR3 bases: TGTGCCAGCACTCGGACAGGGCACGGTGGCTACACCTTC. This translates into CASTRTGHGGYTF.